Below, 19 T cell receptor beta chains from the same sample are listed, as sequenced in a study of blood T cells in healthy people across ages. A second PCR of 7 to 11 cycles used a sample-barcoded 5' primer and a J-beta primer mix. TCRdb ran MiXCR on the 5' RACE reads and lists one entry per CDR3 protein. This table holds approximately 700,000 distinct CDR3 sequences, 32% found once. The sample comprised blood. The receptors come from an elderly woman in good health.

In its sample, this clonotype was seen many times. The genes are TRBV4-1 and TRBJ2-3; D possibly corresponds to TRBD2 (5 bases). CDR1 and CDR2 (germline): MGHRA, YSYEKL. Trimming took 4 bases from V and 2 from J, leaving 16 bases between them. This CDR3 has 16 residues. The CDR3 here is CASSRTGSGSTDTQYF. CDR3 bases: TGCGCCAGCAGCCGCACGGGATCGGGGTCCACAGATACGCAGTATTTT.

There are a few counts of this clonotype. The chain has TRBV27 and TRBJ2-3, with D tentatively TRBD1 (5 bases). Germline V lookup: CDR1 MNHEY, CDR2 SMNVEV (reference sequence). The V end was cut by 6 bases, the J end by 5 bases, with 15 bases between. The length of the CDR3 is 14 residues. The CDR3 nucleotides are TGTGCCAGCAGGTCAGGGTGGAAAGTAGATACGCAGTATTTT. This encodes CASRSGWKVDTQYF.

This clonotype was picked up many times. The chain recombines TRBV4-1 with TRBJ2-5, with D tentatively TRBD2 (7 bases). The germline V gene has CDR1 MGHRA and CDR2 YSYEKL. The CDR3 has 14 amino acids. With 0 bases removed from V and 5 bases from J, the gap between germline ends came to 10 bases. The CDR3 bases are TGCGCCAGCAGCCAAGAGGAGGGGGGGGAGACCCAGTACTTC. Translated: CASSQEEGGETQYF.

About this clonotype itself: A read error is possible here, since a much larger clone lies one base away. The V gene is TRBV10-2, the J gene TRBJ2-1; 7 bases line up with TRBD2. Germline CDR1 WSHSY, CDR2 SAAADI. The CDR3 runs to 15 residues. After removal of 8 bases from V and 3 bases from J, the junction contained 10 bases not matched to a gene. The CDR3 region is CASGDTAGDYNEQFF. CDR3 DNA sequence: TGCGCCAGCGGGGATACGGCGGGGGACTACAATGAGCAGTTCTTC.

This clonotype was observed a handful of times. V and J are TRBV6-1 and TRBJ1-1; 7 bases agree with TRBD1. Germline V lookup: CDR1 MNHNS, CDR2 SASEGT. The J segment lost 8 bases and the V segment lost 5 bases, leaving 14 bases of the junction unmatched. This CDR3 region has 15 residues. The CDR3 DNA is TGTGCCAGCAGTCTACACCAACAGGGGCCTCGGGAAGCTTTCTTT. It yields the protein CASSLHQQGPREAFF.

This clonotype was observed at least ten times. The chain is built from TRBV7-2 and TRBJ2-4, with D uncertain. Deletions cut 5 bases from V and 12 bases from J, with 17 bases between. Germline V gene sequence: CDR1 SGHTA, CDR2 FQGNSA. The CDR3 covers 13 residues. This CDR3 reads CASSTAGQFGQYF. CDR3 sequence (DNA): TGTGCCAGCAGCACCGCCGGGCAATTTGGTCAGTACTTC. The complete variable domain, with remaining parts taken from reference TRBV7-2 and TRBJ2-4, reads GAGVSQSPSNKVTEKGKDVELRCDPISGHTALYWYRQSLGQGLEFLIYFQGNSAPDKSGLPSDRFSAERTGGSVSTLTIQRTQQEDSAVYLCASSTAGQFGQYFGAGTRLSVL.

This clonotype was recorded at least ten times. The chain combines TRBV6-1 with TRBJ1-2, with a possible D match to TRBD1 (5 bases). The germline V and J ends were trimmed by 7 bases and 2 bases, with 17 bases remaining between them. CDR1 is MNHNS and CDR2 is SASEGT in the germline V gene. The CDR3 runs 15 residues. The CDR3 sequence: CASTPILAGNYGYTF. CDR3 bases: TGTGCCAGCACCCCTATCCTAGCAGGGAACTATGGCTACACCTTC.

This clonotype was seen at least ten times. A much larger clone differs by one base, so this may be a read error. The chain carries TRBV28 and TRBJ2-1; 7 nucleotides align to TRBD1. The DNA end is a closer match to TRBJ2-7, so the J assignment may be wrong. This CDR3 has 16 residues. Germline V gene lookup returns CDR1 MDHEN and CDR2 SYDVKM. DNA for the CDR3: TGTGCCAGCAGTTTATCGGGACAGAGCTCCTACAATGAGCAGTACTTC. Translating it yields CASSLSGQSSYNEQYF.

This clonotype showed up many times. The V gene is TRBV20-1, the J gene TRBJ1-2; unclear D gene. Between the trimmed V and J ends, which lost 0 bases and 8 bases, there was a span of 10 bases. CDR1 DFQATT and CDR2 SNEGSKA come from the germline V gene (reference sequence). The CDR3 runs to 12 residues. The CDR3 protein is CSAREGLRGYTF. For the CDR3, the DNA is TGCAGTGCTAGAGAGGGCCTGCGGGGCTACACCTTC.

This sequence joins TRBV7-8 and TRBJ2-3; TRBD2 aligns across 9 bases. Germline CDR1 and CDR2: SGHVS and FQNEAQ. V lost 5 bases and J lost 9; bases outside the gene matches: 9. There are 14 residues in the CDR3. The CDR3 loop is CASSARGGPETQYF. The CDR3 DNA reads TGTGCCAGCAGCGCGCGGGGGGGTCCCGAAACGCAGTATTTT. The full variable domain, in which reference TRBV7-8 and TRBJ2-3 provide the parts outside the CDR3, is GAGVSQSPRYKVAKRGQDVALRCDPISGHVSLFWYQQALGQGPEFLTYFQNEAQLDKSGLPSDRFFAERPEGSVSTLKIQRTQQEDSAVYLCASSARGGPETQYFGPGTRLTVL.

This clonotype was found many times. The genes are TRBV4-2 and TRBJ1-2, with 8 positions matching TRBD1. Looked up from germline, CDR1 is LGHNA and CDR2 is YNFKEQ. V lost 4 bases, J lost 2 bases, and 12 bases stayed unmatched. The length of the CDR3 is 17 residues. CDR3 region: CASSPTGTGGINYGYTF. The CDR3 nucleotides are TGTGCCAGCAGCCCTACCGGGACAGGCGGAATAAACTATGGCTACACCTTC.

The rearrangement joins TRBV20-1 to TRBJ2-5; 15 bases line up with TRBD2. Germline CDR1 is DFQATT and CDR2 is SNEGSKA (reference sequence). Losses at the gene ends were 5 bases for V and 5 bases for J; bases not matched to a gene: 6. CDR3 length equals 15 residues. The CDR3 DNA follows: TGCAGTGCTCTTAGGACTAGCGGGGGGGGGGAGACCCAGTACTTC. It is translated as CSALRTSGGGETQYF.

This clonotype has a handful of counts. This chain joins TRBV6-1 and TRBJ1-4, with TRBD1 matching over 9 bases. Per the germline V gene, CDR1 is MNHNS and CDR2 is SASEGT. Trimming removed 7 bases from V and 3 bases from J; junction bases left unmatched: 6. This CDR3 is built from 15 residues. CDR3 amino acids: CASTRGTGSNEKLFF. The CDR3 bases are TGTGCCAGCACCCGAGGGACAGGGTCTAATGAAAAACTGTTTTTT.

With respect to this clonotype: At one end the junction does not follow the germline gene, possibly because of a read error. V gene TRBV12-5 combines with J gene TRBJ1-1; 8 bases align to TRBD1. CDR1 is LGHNT, CDR2 FRNRAP, per germline. CDR3 size: 16 residues. CDR3 DNA: TGTGCTAGTGGTTTGAGGACAGGGCGAATGAACGCTGAAGCTTTCTTT. Protein sequence: CASGLRTGRMNAEAFF.

The sample holds many counts of this clonotype. The rearrangement links TRBV5-1 to TRBJ2-6; D not resolved. Germline V gene lookup returns CDR1 SGHRS and CDR2 YFSETQ. The CDR3 contains 15 residues. Trimming cost V 5 bases and J 0 bases, with 9 bases left between them. CDR3 amino acids: CASRNPGSGANVLTF. CDR3 bases: TGCGCCAGCAGGAACCCGGGCTCTGGGGCCAACGTCCTGACTTTC.

This clonotype has a count of ten or more. The V gene is TRBV5-6, the J gene TRBJ2-7, with TRBD2 matching 8 bases. CDR3 size: 17 residues. The junction had 13 bases not matched to a gene; V was cut back by 3 bases and J by 2 bases. Germline CDR1 SGHDT, CDR2 YYEEEE. The CDR3 bases are TGTGCCAGCAGCTCACACTTGGCGGGGGGCTCCCCCTACGAGCAGTACTTC. Its protein is CASSSHLAGGSPYEQYF.

In this sample, this clonotype turned up a few times. One base away lies a much larger clone, so this may be a sequencing read error. The J gene is TRBJ2-1, the V gene TRBV20-1; D gene uncertain. TRBJ2-7 matches the DNA end more closely, so the J call is doubtful. Germline CDR1 is DFQATT and CDR2 is SNEGSKA (reference sequence). The length of the CDR3 is 14 residues. As DNA, the CDR3 is TGCAGTGCTAGAGTAGCTGGCTCCTACAATGAGCAGTACTTC. Translation gives CSARVAGSYNEQYF.

The chain couples TRBV7-9 to TRBJ2-3, with unresolved D. CDR1 and CDR2 (germline): SEHNR, FQNEAQ (reference sequence). This CDR3 has 14 amino acids. Trimming stripped 5 bases from V and 4 bases from J, with 13 bases between. The CDR3 loop reads CASSPASAADTQYF. The CDR3 bases are TGTGCCAGCAGCCCTGCCTCCGCGGCAGATACGCAGTATTTT.

This clonotype appeared many times. This chain joins TRBV6-5 and TRBJ2-7; TRBD1 matches 10 bases. The CDR3 consists of 15 residues. Per the germline V gene, CDR1 is MNHEY and CDR2 is SVGAGI. Trimming removed 6 bases from V and 5 bases from J; junction bases left unmatched: 10. In DNA, the CDR3 is TGTGCCAGCAGGCCTTGGGGGGACAGGGGCCACGAGCAGTACTTC. Translating gives CASRPWGDRGHEQYF.